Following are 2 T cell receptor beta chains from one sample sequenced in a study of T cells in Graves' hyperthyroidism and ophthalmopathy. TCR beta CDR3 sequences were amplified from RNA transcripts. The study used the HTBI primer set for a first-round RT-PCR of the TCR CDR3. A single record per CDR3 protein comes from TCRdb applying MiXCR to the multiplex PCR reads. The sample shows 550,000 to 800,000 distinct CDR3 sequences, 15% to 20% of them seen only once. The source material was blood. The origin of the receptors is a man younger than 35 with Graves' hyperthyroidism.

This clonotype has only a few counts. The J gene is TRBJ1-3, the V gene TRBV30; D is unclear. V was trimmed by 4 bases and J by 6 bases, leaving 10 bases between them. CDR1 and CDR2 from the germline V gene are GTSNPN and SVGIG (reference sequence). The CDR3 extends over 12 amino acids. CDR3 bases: TGTGCCTGGACCCGTACTCCAAACACCATATATTTT. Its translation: CAWTRTPNTIYF.

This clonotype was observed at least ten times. This CDR3 is CAWNPSGGSEQFF. The DNA of the CDR3 is TGTGCCTGGAACCCGTCGGGGGGGTCGGAGCAGTTCTTC. The chain recombines TRBV30 with TRBJ2-1, with 8 bases matching TRBD2. Germline lookup yields CDR1 GTSNPN and CDR2 SVGIG (reference sequence). The V segment lost 4 bases and the J segment 10 bases; nucleotides outside the gene matches: 9. The CDR3 is 13 amino acids.